These 26 T cell receptor beta chains were sequenced from one sample in a study of T-cell memory formation after mild COVID-19 (TCRdb year 2021). The method behind the library was 5' RACE. Data came from an Illumina NovaSeq 6000. TCRdb took the public reads, trimmed them with fastp at Q25, ran MiXCR for clone calling and kept in-frame beta chains. Entries are consolidated by CDR3 protein sequence, retaining the most common genes and DNA. This sample gives just over 350,000 distinct CDR3 sequences in total; roughly an eighth of them show up just once. Jointly, the top ten make up about 22% of the sample. Sequenced material: PBMCs or a T cell subset sorted from them (not recorded which). The receptors here all came from a man between 18 and 29 years old who had mild COVID-19 (a few samples of this study predate the infection). The sample titles of this study are shuffled in the database, so cell type and time point are left out; the donor was told from shared clones.

The chain is built from TRBV5-1 and TRBJ1-2; D not resolved. Per the germline V gene, CDR1 is SGHRS and CDR2 is YFSETQ. Trimming left V 1 base short and J 6 bases short, with 10 bases between. The CDR3 runs to 13 residues. The CDR3 protein is CASSLRQDNGYTF. The DNA of the CDR3 is TGCGCCAGCAGCTTGCGGCAGGATAATGGCTACACCTTC.

The chain has TRBV29-1 and TRBJ2-3; 10 positions match TRBD1. The CDR3 spans 15 residues. Germline assignment: CDR1 SQVTM and CDR2 ANQGSEA. The trim removed 4 bases at V and 2 bases at J, leaving 6 bases unmatched. CDR3: CSVGTGQGNTDTQYF. Written as DNA, the CDR3 is TGCAGCGTTGGCACGGGACAGGGGAACACAGATACGCAGTATTTT.

CDR3 nucleotide sequence: TGTGCCAGCAGCGAACAGGACTTTAGCAATCAGCCCCAGCATTTT. Protein product: CASSEQDFSNQPQHF. V and J are TRBV4-2 and TRBJ1-5, with D possibly TRBD1 on 5 matching bases. The V gene's germline CDR1 is LGHNA and CDR2 YNFKEQ. This CDR3 contains 15 residues. With 5 bases removed from V and 0 bases from J, the gap between germline ends came to 11 bases.

This clonotype was detected a few times. The chain links TRBV6-5 to TRBJ1-6; D possibly corresponds to TRBD1 (5 bases). Germline V gene sequence: CDR1 MNHEY, CDR2 SVGAGI. Trimming cost V 2 bases and J 10 bases, with 12 bases left between them. This CDR3 comprises 14 residues. This CDR3 is CASSYAARDSPLHF. For the CDR3, the DNA is TGTGCCAGCAGTTACGCTGCGAGGGACTCACCCCTCCACTTT.

The chain couples TRBV20-1 to TRBJ2-1; TRBD2 matches at 8 bases. The V gene's germline CDR1 is DFQATT and CDR2 SNEGSKA (reference sequence). V lost 6 bases to trimming and J lost 9 bases; unmatched junction nucleotides: 16. The CDR3 extends over 15 amino acids. CDR3 region: CSAPRLAPRMSEQFF. The CDR3 nucleotides are TGCAGTGCCCCCCGACTAGCGCCTCGTATGAGTGAGCAGTTCTTC.

This clonotype was counted only a few times. The gene calls are TRBV7-2 and TRBJ1-5; D remains unclear. With 5 bases removed from V and 10 bases from J, the gap between germline ends came to 15 bases. The CDR3 runs to 13 residues. Germline V gene sequence: CDR1 SGHTA, CDR2 FQGNSA. The CDR3 protein is CASSPSPSGPQHF. CDR3 DNA: TGTGCCAGCAGCCCATCTCCCTCGGGACCCCAGCATTTT.

The chain is built from TRBV7-9 and TRBJ1-1; D is uncertain. Germline lookup yields CDR1 SEHNR and CDR2 FQNEAQ (reference sequence). There are 14 residues in the CDR3. Trimming pared 1 base from V and 4 bases from J, leaving 10 bases between. CDR3 amino acids: CASSLVAGSTEAFF. CDR3 nucleotide sequence: TGTGCCAGCAGCTTAGTGGCCGGGAGCACTGAAGCTTTCTTT. Full variable domain (outside the CDR3, taken from reference TRBV7-9 and TRBJ1-1): DTGVSQNPRHKITKRGQNVTFRCDPISEHNRLYWYRQTLGQGPEFLTYFQNEAQLEKSRLLSDRFSAERPKGSFSTLEIQRTEQGDSAMYLCASSLVAGSTEAFFGQGTRLTVV.

This clonotype showed up many times. One end of the junction fails to match germline, which may point to a read error. The chain recombines TRBV10-3 with TRBJ2-3, with D possibly being TRBD1 or TRBD2 (6 bases each). This CDR3 has 14 residues. Germline CDR1 reads ENHRY; CDR2 reads SYGVKD. The CDR3 is CATSQGGPTDTQYF. The DNA for the CDR3 is TGTGCCACCAGTCAAGGGGGGCCCACAGATACGCAGTATTTT.

The chain has TRBV2 and TRBJ2-1; TRBD2 aligns across 7 bases. Germline loops: CDR1 SNHLY, CDR2 FYNNEI. The CDR3 is made up of 15 amino acids. V lost 6 bases to trimming and J lost 6 bases; unmatched junction nucleotides: 11. CDR3 in amino acids: CASSAGGGPGNEQFF. The CDR3 DNA follows: TGTGCCAGCAGCGCTGGGGGAGGGCCGGGCAATGAGCAGTTCTTC.

The rearrangement uses TRBV7-9 and TRBJ1-1, with D hard to call. The CDR3 has 12 amino acids. V gave up 1 base and J gave up 12 bases, with 12 bases separating them. The germline V gene encodes CDR1 SEHNR and CDR2 FQNEAQ (reference sequence). CDR3 residues: CASSLGREGSFF. In DNA, the CDR3 is TGTGCCAGCAGCTTAGGGAGGGAAGGTTCTTTCTTT.

This clonotype was detected only a few times. J is TRBJ2-7 and V is TRBV28; 9 bases match TRBD1. CDR3 size: 15 residues. The germline V gene has CDR1 MDHEN and CDR2 SYDVKM. J gave up 5 bases and V 7 bases, and 12 bases lay outside the gene matches. The CDR3 DNA is TGTGCCAGCACAGGCGGACAGGGGTGGAATAACGAGCAGTACGTC. Translated: CASTGGQGWNNEQYV.

This rearrangement joins TRBV7-9 to TRBJ2-2; D gene unclear. Germline assignment: CDR1 SEHNR and CDR2 FQNEAQ (reference sequence). Trimming stripped 0 bases from V and 7 bases from J, with 6 bases between. The CDR3 contains 13 residues. The CDR3 reads CASSLAVDGELFF. The DNA for the CDR3 is TGTGCCAGCAGCTTAGCGGTAGACGGGGAGCTGTTTTTT.

This clonotype was counted between two and nine times. The genes are TRBV12-3 or TRBV12-4 and TRBJ2-5; TRBD2 might be the D (6 bases). The CDR3 loop spans 13 amino acids. V lost 8 bases and J 2 bases, leaving 12 bases between the germline ends. Here the CDR3 reads CASGWREQETQYF. CDR3 coding DNA: TGTGCCAGCGGATGGAGGGAGCAAGAGACCCAGTACTTC.

This chain uses TRBV6-2 or TRBV6-3 with TRBJ1-5, with a weak D call TRBD1 (5 bases). Germline lookup yields CDR1 MNHEY and CDR2 SVGEGT. V was shortened by 0 bases and J by 3 bases, with 9 bases between the two germline ends. This CDR3 has 15 residues. In nucleotides, the CDR3 is TGTGCCAGCAGTTACTCCGGGACCGCCAATCAGCCCCAGCATTTT. Encoded protein: CASSYSGTANQPQHF.

This chain uses TRBV27 with TRBJ2-1; possible D gene TRBD1, 6 bases. Germline values: CDR1 MNHEY, CDR2 SMNVEV (reference sequence). The CDR3 has 14 residues. V lost 6 bases and J 5 bases, leaving 14 bases between the germline ends. CDR3: CASRLWSGDNEQFF. In DNA form, the CDR3 reads TGTGCCAGCAGACTCTGGTCAGGGGACAATGAGCAGTTCTTC.

There are many counts of this clonotype. The gene calls are TRBV7-2 and TRBJ2-5; D may be TRBD1 or TRBD2 (5 bases each). The CDR3 totals 15 residues. CDR1 is SGHTA and CDR2 is FQGNSA in the germline V gene. The germline V and J ends were trimmed by 3 bases and 7 bases, with 18 bases remaining between them. The chain's CDR3 is CASSFIWGNDGTQYF. In nucleotides, the CDR3 is TGTGCCAGCAGCTTTATTTGGGGGAATGACGGGACCCAGTACTTC.

The V gene is TRBV13, the J gene TRBJ1-1; D gene unclear. Between the trimmed V and J ends, which lost 5 bases and 1 base, there was a span of 14 bases. From germline, CDR1 is PRHDT and CDR2 FYEKMQ (reference sequence). The CDR3 runs to 15 residues. The CDR3 DNA follows: TGTGCCAGCAGCCCGTCCCTGGGTGGGAACACTGAAGCTTTCTTT. Translation: CASSPSLGGNTEAFF. Full variable domain (rest looked up from reference TRBV13 and TRBJ1-1): AAGVIQSPRHLIKEKRETATLKCYPIPRHDTVYWYQQGPGQDPQFLISFYEKMQSDKGSIPDRFSAQQFSDYHSELNMSSLELGDSALYFCASSPSLGGNTEAFFGQGTRLTVV.

The J gene is TRBJ1-1, the V gene TRBV20-1; D not resolved. The CDR3 loop spans 15 amino acids. From germline, CDR1 is DFQATT and CDR2 SNEGSKA (reference sequence). V lost 2 bases to trimming and J lost 0 bases, with 13 bases between them. The CDR3, as DNA: TGCAGTGCTAGAAGAACAGCCTCTATGAACACTGAAGCTTTCTTT. It translates to CSARRTASMNTEAFF.

This clonotype was recorded at least ten times. The CDR3 loop is CASSPDRVDTGELFF. The CDR3 nucleotides read TGTGCCAGCAGCCCTGACAGGGTCGACACCGGGGAGCTGTTTTTT. The V call is TRBV5-7, the J call TRBJ2-2, with 7 bases that match TRBD1. TRBV5-7 is reported as an ORF; its role is uncertain. J was trimmed by 3 bases and V by 4 bases; bases with no gene match: 6. This CDR3 region has 15 residues.

Only a few counts were recorded for this clonotype. The rearrangement uses TRBV2 and TRBJ2-3; the D is unclear. This CDR3 has 15 residues. Germline CDR1 SNHLY, CDR2 FYNNEI. V gave up 8 bases and J gave up 5 bases, with 20 bases separating them. The CDR3 here is CASSTLAVKRDTQYF. For the CDR3, the DNA is TGTGCCAGCTCAACGCTGGCGGTGAAACGAGATACGCAGTATTTT.

This sequence joins TRBV14 and TRBJ2-4; TRBD2 matches 12 bases. The J segment lost 7 bases and the V segment lost 4 bases, leaving 5 bases of the junction unmatched. The CDR3 runs 15 residues. Germline V gives CDR1 SGHDN, CDR2 FVKESK. CDR3 sequence: CASSPTSGGWNIQYF. The DNA for the CDR3 is TGTGCCAGCAGCCCGACTAGCGGGGGATGGAACATTCAGTACTTC.

The rearrangement joins TRBV6-5 to TRBJ1-6, with 7 bases aligning to TRBD1. The germline V gene encodes CDR1 MNHEY and CDR2 SVGAGI. After removal of 7 bases from V and 10 bases from J, the junction contained 10 bases not matched to a gene. The CDR3 runs 14 residues. CDR3 sequence reads: CASKFPGQKSPLHF. The CDR3 nucleotides read TGTGCCAGCAAATTTCCGGGACAGAAATCACCCCTCCACTTT.

The rearrangement uses TRBV6-2 or TRBV6-3 and TRBJ1-5; D is uncertain. The V and J ends lost 0 bases and 7 bases respectively, with 10 bases between them. This CDR3 is built from 14 residues. The V gene's germline CDR1 is MNHEY and CDR2 SVGEGT. The CDR3 DNA follows: TGTGCCAGCAGTTACTCGACCAGGCAACAGCCCCAGCATTTT. Its translation is CASSYSTRQQPQHF.

A few counts support this clonotype. The chain joins TRBV5-4 to TRBJ2-5; a possible D gene is TRBD1 (6 bases). The germline V and J ends were trimmed by 4 bases and 4 bases, with 17 bases remaining between them. Germline V gene sequence: CDR1 SGHNT, CDR2 YYREEE (reference sequence). This CDR3 is built from 15 residues. Written as DNA, the CDR3 is TGTGCCAGCAGCCAAGACCTACAGGGTCCAGAGACCCAGTACTTC. It encodes CASSQDLQGPETQYF. The full variable domain, with the rest looked up from reference TRBV5-4 and TRBJ2-5, is ETGVTQSPTHLIKTRGQQVTLRCSSQSGHNTVSWYQQALGQGPQFIFQYYREEENGRGNFPPRFSGLQFPNYSSELNVNALELDDSALYLCASSQDLQGPETQYFGPGTRLLVL.

The V call is TRBV6-4, the J call TRBJ2-3; no clear D. Germline V gene lookup returns CDR1 MRHNA and CDR2 SNTAGT. CDR3 size: 15 residues. The V and J ends lost 3 bases and 4 bases respectively, with 14 bases between them. The CDR3 nucleotides read TGTGCCAGCAGTGATGGAGCGTGGGCTTCAGATACGCAGTATTTT. Translating it yields CASSDGAWASDTQYF.

V and J are TRBV20-1 and TRBJ1-1; D not certain. The V end was cut by 3 bases, the J end by 9 bases, with 11 bases between. Per germline, CDR1 DFQATT and CDR2 SNEGSKA (reference sequence). CDR3 length: 11 residues. DNA for the CDR3: TGCAGTGCTAGGATCGGGAATAAAGCTTTCTTT. Its protein is CSARIGNKAFF.